This TCR beta chain originates from a study of T cell responses to AZD1222 COVID-19 vaccine. Study conclusions and caveats: Following two doses of AZD1222, Spike-specific TCR breadth and depth rose. Sampled repertoires all dated from after the peak T cell response.

With V trimmed by 3 bases and J by 2 bases, 4 bases remained unmatched. This CDR3 comprises 14 residues. Germline CDR1 SGHNT, CDR2 YYREEE (reference sequence). Profiled with immunoSEQ multiplex PCR; TCRdb holds only in-frame clones, not every one. The sample shows tens of thousands of clones, under 90% of them seen only once. On this clone: What it binds is not known.

The chain combines TRBV5-4 with TRBJ1-1; 7 positions agree with TRBD1. Specimen: peripheral blood, collected on day 0 of MenACWY control vaccination. The receptor comes from an adult in good health. CDR3 protein: CASSYTGVNTEAFF. The CDR3, as DNA: TGTGCCAGCAGCTATACAGGGGTAAACACTGAAGCTTTCTTT.